This TCR beta chain was observed in a study of cytomegalovirus exposure and HLA in healthy donors. Study findings and constraints: Cytomegalovirus-associated TCR beta chains were listed, numbering some 170.

CDR1 SGHDN and CDR2 FVKESK come from the germline V gene. The CDR3 totals 13 residues. Trimming pared 4 bases from V and 3 bases from J, leaving 9 bases between. A remark on this clone: Its cognate antigen is unknown.

Both 60 Vbeta primers and 13 Jbeta primers went into the PCR. Profiled with immunoSEQ multiplex PCR; TCRdb holds only in-frame clones, not every one. This sample yields 60,000 to 90,000 clones, of which about 70% are seen a single time; about 10% belongs to the top ten. V is TRBV14 and J is TRBJ1-1; D call uncertain. The source of this sequence is a woman between 50 and 59 years old in good health and CMV-seropositive. Material: PBMCs. CDR3 protein: CASSRSVDTEAFF. The CDR3 DNA reads as TGTGCCAGCAGCCGAAGCGTGGACACTGAAGCTTTCTTT.